This T cell receptor (beta chain) was captured in a study of blood T cells in healthy people across ages. CDR1 SGHRS and CDR2 YFSETQ come from the germline V gene. The CDR3 length is 14 residues. V was clipped by 3 bases and J by 12 bases, with 19 bases between them. A J-beta primer mix and a sample-barcoded 5' primer were used in a second PCR of about 7 to 12 cycles. The study obtained at least 2.5 million CDR3-containing paired-end reads from every sample. One entry per CDR3 protein results from TCRdb running MiXCR on the 5' RACE reads. The sample contains 800,000 to 950,000 distinct CDR3 sequences, under 35% of which appear only once. This same sample was also part of a study on T cells of mothers and their children.

The chain combines TRBV5-1 with TRBJ2-1; D not certain. The receptor comes from a middle-aged woman in good health. Sequencing input: blood. As DNA, the CDR3 is TGCGCCAGCAGCTCCCCCGGGCAGGCCAAGCGGCAGTTCTTC. This encodes CASSSPGQAKRQFF.